Below, 22 T cell receptor beta chains from the same sample are listed, as sequenced in a study of cytomegalovirus exposure and HLA in healthy donors. 13 Jbeta primers and 60 Vbeta primers were used for the PCR. Assay used: immunoSEQ multiplex PCR; TCRdb lists only in-frame clones, some missing. The data show some 120,000 clones, about 70% seen once. Sequencing input: PBMCs. The receptors were gathered from a woman aged 40 to 55 in good health and CMV-seropositive.

The rearrangement joins TRBV5-5 to TRBJ1-1, with TRBD1 matching 10 bases. CDR3 length: 12 residues. Trimming took 6 bases from V and 9 from J; bases not matched to a gene: 5. CDR1 is SGHKS, CDR2 YYEKEE, per germline (reference sequence). The DNA of the CDR3 is TGTGCCAGCACGTGGGACAGGGGTAAAGCTTTCTTT. Its translation: CASTWDRGKAFF.

This clone was seen only once. This chain joins TRBV5-1 and TRBJ2-1, with D maybe TRBD1 (5 bases). In germline, CDR1 is SGHRS, CDR2 YFSETQ. V lost 4 bases and J 0 bases, leaving 11 bases between the germline ends. The CDR3 runs to 15 residues. The CDR3 nucleotides read TGCGCCAGCAGCGACAGCTTTAGCTCCTACAATGAGCAGTTCTTC. It yields the protein CASSDSFSSYNEQFF.

The chain joins TRBV2 to TRBJ1-5; 8 bases agree with TRBD1. Germline loops: CDR1 SNHLY, CDR2 FYNNEI. The CDR3 contains 13 residues. Trimming at V came to 7 bases and at J to 6 bases, leaving 5 bases not matched to a gene. The CDR3 DNA follows: TGTGCCAGCAACGACAGGGGAGGTCAGCCCCAGCATTTT. Translating it yields CASNDRGGQPQHF. The variable domain in full, completed from reference TRBV2 and TRBJ1-5, reads EPEVTQTPSHQVTQMGQEVILRCVPISNHLYFYWYRQILGQKVEFLVSFYNNEISEKSEIFDDQFSVERPDGSNFTLKIRSTKLEDSAMYFCASNDRGGQPQHFGDGTRLSIL.

This chain uses TRBV2 with TRBJ2-7; D possibly corresponds to TRBD2 (6 bases). The germline V and J ends were trimmed by 7 bases and 5 bases, with 15 bases remaining between them. CDR1 and CDR2 from the germline V gene are SNHLY and FYNNEI. The CDR3 covers 13 residues. As DNA, the CDR3 is TGTGCCAGCATGTGGGACTTGGCCAACGAGCAGTACTTC. Protein sequence: CASMWDLANEQYF.

The chain recombines TRBV4-1 with TRBJ1-2; tentatively, D is TRBD1 (5 bases). CDR3 size: 15 residues. The V end was cut by 1 base, the J end by 7 bases, with 16 bases between. Germline V gives CDR1 MGHRA, CDR2 YSYEKL. CDR3 sequence (DNA): TGCGCCAGCAGCCAAGCGCGGGGCTTGGGAGCTGGCTACACCTTC. It translates to CASSQARGLGAGYTF.

This clone was counted only a few times. V and J are TRBV2 and TRBJ1-5; no clear D gene. This CDR3 region has 13 residues. The V and J ends lost 4 bases and 3 bases respectively, with 7 bases between them. The germline V gene has CDR1 SNHLY and CDR2 FYNNEI. The chain's CDR3 is CASSGDNNQPQHF. The CDR3 nucleotides are TGTGCCAGCAGTGGCGACAACAATCAGCCCCAGCATTTT.

The J gene is TRBJ1-3, the V gene TRBV7-8; no clear D gene. The CDR3 covers 17 residues. Looked up from germline, CDR1 is SGHVS and CDR2 is FQNEAQ. V lost 2 bases, J lost 0 bases, and 14 bases lay in between. CDR3 nucleotide sequence: TGTGCCAGCAGCTTATATGTGTTTGGGAGCTCTGGAAACACCATATATTTT. Translating it yields CASSLYVFGSSGNTIYF. The complete variable domain, with remaining parts taken from reference TRBV7-8 and TRBJ1-3, reads GAGVSQSPRYKVAKRGQDVALRCDPISGHVSLFWYQQALGQGPEFLTYFQNEAQLDKSGLPSDRFFAERPEGSVSTLKIQRTQQEDSAVYLCASSLYVFGSSGNTIYFGEGSWLTVV.

This chain links TRBV18 with TRBJ2-5; the D gene is possibly TRBD2 (6 bases). From germline, CDR1 is KGHSH and CDR2 LQKENI. The CDR3 is 15 residues long. The V end was cut by 0 bases, the J end by 5 bases, with 13 bases between. The CDR3 nucleotides are TGTGCCAGCTCACCACCCGCAGGTGGGGGGGAGACCCAGTACTTC. The encoded protein is CASSPPAGGGETQYF. Drawing the rest from reference TRBV18 and TRBJ2-5, the complete variable domain is NAGVMQNPRHLVRRRGQEARLRCSPMKGHSHVYWYRQLPEEGLKFMVYLQKENIIDESGMPKERFSAEFPKEGPSILRIQQVVRGDSAAYFCASSPPAGGGETQYFGPGTRLLVL.

The chain has TRBV6-1 and TRBJ2-1; 7 positions agree with TRBD1. This CDR3 region has 12 residues. Germline CDR1 reads MNHNS; CDR2 reads SASEGT. With V trimmed by 4 bases and J by 10 bases, 4 bases remained unmatched. The chain's CDR3 is CASSVGDREQFF. The CDR3 DNA reads TGTGCCAGCAGTGTGGGGGACAGAGAGCAGTTCTTC.

The chain carries TRBV27 and TRBJ2-1; D uncertain. Germline-derived CDR1 and CDR2 are MNHEY and SMNVEV (reference sequence). This CDR3 is built from 12 residues. Deletions cut 4 bases from V and 5 bases from J, with 6 bases between. DNA for the CDR3: TGTGCCAGCAGTTCGGTAGACAATGAGCAGTTCTTC. This gives the protein CASSSVDNEQFF.

About this clone itself: Other DNA sequences from this sample encode an identical CDR3 as well. The gene calls are TRBV9 and TRBJ1-3; 10 bases map to TRBD1. From germline, CDR1 is SGDLS and CDR2 YYNGEE. The V segment lost 2 bases and the J segment 2 bases; nucleotides outside the gene matches: 4. The CDR3 has 16 residues. The CDR3 DNA is TGTGCCAGCAGCGTCGGGACAGGGGAGGCTGGAAACACCATATATTTT. This encodes CASSVGTGEAGNTIYF.

This clone came up a few times. The chain employs TRBV18 and TRBJ2-6; D not resolved. Germline CDR1 is KGHSH and CDR2 is LQKENI. This CDR3 contains 15 residues. Between the trimmed V and J ends, which lost 3 bases and 1 base, there was a span of 7 bases. The CDR3 spells CASSPSQSGANVLTF. The CDR3 nucleotides are TGTGCCAGCTCACCCTCCCAGTCTGGGGCCAACGTCCTGACTTTC.

Only a few counts were recorded for this clone. V usage is TRBV4-2 and J usage is TRBJ1-5; possible D gene TRBD1, 6 bases. V gave up 1 base and J gave up 9 bases, with 10 bases separating them. Germline CDR1 and CDR2: LGHNA and YNFKEQ. The CDR3 spans 13 residues. The CDR3 protein is CASSQADRLPQHF. The DNA of the CDR3 is TGTGCCAGCAGCCAAGCTGACAGGCTGCCCCAGCATTTT.

This clone was counted a few times. The genes are TRBV7-9 and TRBJ1-1, with a possible D match to TRBD1 (5 bases). The CDR3 spans 16 residues. V was cut by 5 bases and J by 1 base, with 17 bases left in between. Germline V CDR1 and CDR2: SEHNR, FQNEAQ (reference sequence). The CDR3 sequence is CASSPLGGAGNTEAFF. The DNA for the CDR3 is TGTGCCAGCAGCCCCCTGGGTGGGGCCGGGAACACTGAAGCTTTCTTT.

The chain employs TRBV30 and TRBJ2-7, with TRBD2 identical over 9 bases. V was clipped by 1 base and J by 6 bases; unmatched bases: 10. Germline assignment: CDR1 GTSNPN and CDR2 SVGIG (reference sequence). The CDR3 sequence is 15 residues long. CDR3 sequence: CAWSEAGGPLGEQYF. Here the CDR3 DNA reads TGTGCCTGGAGTGAGGCGGGGGGGCCTCTGGGCGAGCAGTACTTC.

V and J are TRBV2 and TRBJ1-2; D call uncertain. In germline, CDR1 is SNHLY, CDR2 FYNNEI. This CDR3 spans 11 amino acids. Trimming removed 6 bases from V and 8 bases from J, with 10 bases in between. The CDR3 sequence is CASRKEYGYTF. The CDR3, as DNA: TGTGCCAGCAGAAAGGAGTACGGCTACACCTTC.

The CDR3 nucleotides are TGTGCCAGCAGCCAAGAAGGGACGGGGGGAGATACGCAGTATTTT. This codes for CASSQEGTGGDTQYF. The chain couples TRBV4-2 to TRBJ2-3; the match to TRBD2 covers 7 bases. The CDR3 has 15 amino acids. The J segment lost 5 bases and the V segment lost 0 bases, leaving 5 bases of the junction unmatched. The germline V gene encodes CDR1 LGHNA and CDR2 YNFKEQ.

This rearrangement joins TRBV2 to TRBJ2-1; 10 positions match TRBD2. J was trimmed by 0 bases and V by 5 bases; bases with no gene match: 10. CDR3 length equals 18 residues. Germline CDR1 is SNHLY and CDR2 is FYNNEI. The CDR3 protein is CASSLRTSGRSSYNEQFF. CDR3 bases: TGTGCCAGCAGTTTAAGGACTAGCGGACGAAGCTCCTACAATGAGCAGTTCTTC.

This rearrangement joins TRBV6-5 to TRBJ1-2; 7 bases agree with TRBD1. The junction had 3 bases not matched to a gene; V was cut back by 6 bases and J by 2 bases. CDR1 and CDR2 (germline): MNHEY, SVGAGI. This CDR3 comprises 13 residues. CDR3 nucleotide sequence: TGTGCCAGCAGGAGACAGGGAAACTATGGCTACACCTTC. As protein: CASRRQGNYGYTF.

J is TRBJ2-7 and V is TRBV6-1, with 8 nucleotides matching TRBD1. V lost 10 bases to trimming and J lost 5 bases; unmatched junction nucleotides: 4. This CDR3 has 11 amino acids. CDR1 and CDR2 from the germline V gene are MNHNS and SASEGT. This chain's CDR3 is CATRQGHEQYF. CDR3 sequence (DNA): TGTGCCACCAGACAGGGGCACGAGCAGTACTTC.

The J gene is TRBJ1-3, the V gene TRBV6-1; 10 nucleotides align to TRBD1. The J segment lost 2 bases and the V segment lost 5 bases, leaving 3 bases of the junction unmatched. CDR3 length equals 15 residues. CDR1 and CDR2 from the germline V gene are MNHNS and SASEGT. The CDR3 loop is CASSNDRGPGNTIYF. The CDR3 DNA reads as TGTGCCAGCAGTAACGACAGGGGGCCTGGAAACACCATATATTTT.

The chain joins TRBV5-4 to TRBJ1-2; D not resolved. Trimming cost V 0 bases and J 6 bases, with 12 bases left between them. Germline loops: CDR1 SGHNT, CDR2 YYREEE (reference sequence). CDR3 size: 14 residues. CDR3 nucleotide sequence: TGTGCCAGCAGCTTGGACAGTAGGCCGCATGGCTACACCTTC. Protein sequence: CASSLDSRPHGYTF.